These T cell receptor beta chains were read from a single sample in a study of T-cell memory formation after mild COVID-19. MiXCR, run by TCRdb on the 5' RACE reads, gives a single entry per CDR3 protein. The data hold some 450,000 distinct CDR3 sequences, with roughly 20% observed a single time. Sample: PBMCs or a T cell subset sorted from them (not recorded which). The receptors stem from an adult woman who had mild COVID-19 (a few samples of this study predate the infection). Cell type and time point are not known. Each CDR3 is given with its conserved first and last residue. Fields, in order: D gene, V gene, clone size, J gene, CDR3 protein, CDR3 DNA. D genes are given only for firm matches. Clone size is not always given. Where it is, it says once, few, many or a class for expanded clones.

-,TRBV24-1,few,TRBJ2-5,CATSDYEETQYF,TGTGCCACCAGTGATTACGAGGAGACCCAGTACTTC
-,TRBV7-2,few,TRBJ1-6,CASHPAGFNSPLHF,TGTGCCAGCCACCCGGCAGGCTTTAATTCACCCCTCCACTTT
TRBD2,TRBV7-8,-,TRBJ2-7,CASSGGLAVSSYEQYF,TGTGCCAGCAGCGGGGGACTAGCGGTCAGCTCCTACGAGCAGTACTTC
-,TRBV5-1,-,TRBJ1-6,CASSLDSGGSYNSPLHF,TGCGCCAGCAGCTTGGACAGTGGTGGCTCCTATAATTCACCCCTCCACTTT
TRBD1,TRBV7-2,-,TRBJ1-2,CASSLASRQGSSGYTF,TGTGCCAGCAGCTTAGCTAGCAGACAGGGTTCTTCTGGCTACACCTTC
-,TRBV27,few,TRBJ1-2,CASSPVPGAKGYTF,TGTGCCAGCAGTCCGGTTCCGGGGGCGAAGGGCTACACCTTC
-,TRBV6-2/TRBV6-3,few,TRBJ2-7,CASSRYHEQYF,TGTGCCAGCAGTCGTTATCACGAGCAGTACTTC
-,TRBV3-1,-,TRBJ2-1,CASSQDPGLSYEQFF,TGTGCCAGCAGCCAGGATCCGGGACTTTCATATGAGCAGTTCTTC
-,TRBV5-5,-,TRBJ2-6,CASSSGPAGLSGANVLTF,TGTGCCAGCAGCTCGGGGCCCGCGGGGCTCTCTGGGGCCAACGTCCTGACTTTC
TRBD2,TRBV20-1,few,TRBJ2-4,CSASKGLLTDIQYF,TGCAGTGCCAGTAAGGGACTACTAACGGACATTCAGTACTTC
-,TRBV3-1,few,TRBJ2-7,CASSHPQGEQYF,TGTGCCAGCAGCCACCCGCAGGGGGAGCAGTACTTC
-,TRBV5-6,-,TRBJ1-6,CASSLKDSPLHF,TGTGCCAGCAGCTTGAAAGATTCACCCCTCCACTTT
-,TRBV5-1,-,TRBJ2-2,CASSLAGSDGELFF,TGCGCCAGCAGCTTGGCAGGGTCGGACGGGGAGCTGTTTTTT
-,TRBV29-1,-,TRBJ2-3,CSVPTSSHTYTQYF,TGCAGCGTTCCCACTTCCTCCCACACGTATACGCAGTATTTT
-,TRBV10-3,-,TRBJ2-7,CAISESNYEQYF,TGTGCCATCAGTGAGAGTAATTACGAGCAGTACTTC
TRBD2,TRBV4-2,-,TRBJ2-2,CASSQDGTSGGPTGELFF,TGTGCCAGCAGCCAAGACGGGACTAGCGGGGGCCCCACCGGGGAGCTGTTTTTT
-,TRBV7-9,few,TRBJ2-2,CASSQGGELFF,TGTGCCAGCAGCCAGGGCGGGGAGCTGTTTTTT
-,TRBV12-3/TRBV12-4,few,TRBJ2-7,CASSFPNYEQYF,TGTGCCAGCAGTTTCCCCAACTACGAGCAGTACTTC
TRBD2,TRBV6-5,-,TRBJ2-7,CASSAGASGVYEQYF,TGTGCCAGCAGTGCAGGGGCTAGCGGGGTATACGAGCAGTACTTC
-,TRBV12-5,few,TRBJ1-4,CASVPEKLFF,TGTGCTAGTGTCCCAGAAAAACTGTTTTTT
TRBD1,TRBV7-3,-,TRBJ2-3,CASSLTGVEGGVDTQYF,TGTGCCAGCAGCTTAACGGGGGTCGAAGGGGGCGTAGATACGCAGTATTTT
TRBD1,TRBV20-1,few,TRBJ1-1,CSVHAGTAEGNTEAFF,TGCAGTGTCCACGCCGGGACAGCCGAGGGGAACACTGAAGCTTTCTTT
-,TRBV24-1,few,TRBJ1-2,CATSDGGEATF,TGTGCCACCAGTGATGGAGGGGAAGCCACCTTC
TRBD1,TRBV2,-,TRBJ2-7,CASTRDSREQYF,TGTGCCAGCACCCGGGACAGTAGGGAGCAGTACTTC
-,TRBV7-9,few,TRBJ2-7,CASSWGGAAIEQYF,TGTGCCAGCAGCTGGGGGGGCGCAGCTATAGAGCAGTACTTC
-,TRBV27,-,TRBJ1-2,CATRQYNYGYTF,TGTGCCACAAGGCAGTATAACTATGGCTACACCTTC
TRBD2,TRBV7-2,-,TRBJ2-3,CASSPFHSRGGTDTQYF,TGTGCCAGCAGCCCTTTTCATTCTCGGGGGGGCACAGATACGCAGTATTTT
TRBD1,TRBV28,-,TRBJ2-1,CASRPPGQKYNEQFF,TGTGCCAGCAGACCTCCGGGACAGAAGTACAATGAGCAGTTCTTC
TRBD2,TRBV20-1,-,TRBJ2-3,CSASATSGRAYVTDTQYF,TGCAGTGCTAGTGCGACTAGCGGGAGGGCGTATGTTACAGATACGCAGTATTTT
-,TRBV5-1,-,TRBJ1-2,CASSLDPSGLTFGYSYTF,TGCGCCAGCAGCCTTGATCCCTCGGGACTCACCTTCGGATATAGCTACACCTTC
-,TRBV29-1,-,TRBJ1-1,CSVVGVGRKMNTEAFF,TGCAGCGTTGTCGGGGTGGGGAGGAAAATGAACACTGAAGCTTTCTTT
-,TRBV12-3/TRBV12-4,few,TRBJ1-1,CASSVTVSEAFF,TGTGCCAGCAGCGTGACAGTTTCTGAAGCTTTCTTT
TRBD2,TRBV24-1,-,TRBJ2-1,CATSDRTSGRWYNEQFF,TGTGCCACCAGTGACAGGACTAGCGGGAGGTGGTACAATGAGCAGTTCTTC
TRBD1,TRBV4-3,-,TRBJ1-1,CASSLRGGLTEAFF,TGCGCCAGCAGCCTCAGGGGGGGATTGACTGAAGCTTTCTTT
TRBD1,TRBV5-1,many,TRBJ2-7,CASSLGQGPYEQYF,TGCGCCAGCAGCTTGGGACAGGGGCCCTACGAGCAGTACTTC
TRBD2,TRBV20-1,-,TRBJ2-1,CSARPSRGGPYNEQFF,TGCAGTGCTAGGCCTAGTCGGGGGGGCCCCTACAATGAGCAGTTCTTC
-,TRBV30,-,TRBJ2-3,CAWSPAAGARTDTQYF,TGTGCCTGGAGTCCTGCGGCGGGGGCCCGCACAGATACGCAGTATTTT
TRBD1,TRBV29-1,-,TRBJ1-2,CSVWTGIQYYTF,TGCAGCGTCTGGACAGGGATCCAATACTACACCTTC
TRBD2,TRBV10-3,-,TRBJ2-7,CASQGLADSYEQYF,TGTGCCAGCCAGGGACTAGCGGACTCCTACGAGCAGTACTTC
TRBD2,TRBV7-9,few,TRBJ2-3,CASSLGLAGVKVPDTQYF,TGTGCCAGCAGCCTGGGACTAGCGGGGGTAAAAGTCCCAGATACGCAGTATTTT
TRBD1,TRBV3-1,-,TRBJ1-2,CASSQDEQGGIYGYTF,TGTGCCAGCAGCCAAGATGAACAGGGGGGGATCTATGGCTACACCTTC
-,TRBV20-1,many,TRBJ1-5,CSAGAGGNQPQHF,TGCAGTGCTGGGGCGGGAGGCAATCAGCCCCAGCATTTT
-,TRBV5-1,few,TRBJ2-7,CASKVTGHTTYEQYF,TGCGCCAGCAAGGTAACGGGACACACCACCTACGAGCAGTACTTC
-,TRBV7-3,-,TRBJ1-3,CASSFDGNTIYF,TGTGCCAGCAGCTTTGATGGAAACACCATATATTTT
-,TRBV6-5,few,TRBJ1-2,CASFVSRERGFYGYTF,TGTGCCAGCTTCGTTTCTCGGGAGAGAGGTTTCTATGGCTACACCTTC